Shown below are 25 T cell receptor beta chains from a single sample sequenced in a study of blood T cell repertoires in COVID-19. This table comes from immunoSEQ multiplex PCR, and its TCRdb copy is limited to in-frame clones, with some not included. The sample lists some 120,000 clones; roughly 86% were seen once. Input material: peripheral blood. The receptors derive from a woman in her fifties or sixties who had recovered from COVID-19.

This chain links TRBV7-2 with TRBJ2-7; 7 bases line up with TRBD2. The CDR3 contains 15 residues. The germline V gene has CDR1 SGHTA and CDR2 FQGNSA. Losses at the gene ends were 2 bases for V and 3 bases for J; bases not matched to a gene: 7. CDR3 in DNA: TGTGCCAGCAGCTTATCCGCGGGAGTTGTCTACGAGCAGTACTTC. This gives the protein CASSLSAGVVYEQYF.

This chain joins TRBV6-6 and TRBJ2-2; D unclear. Germline V lookup: CDR1 MNHNY, CDR2 SVGAGI (reference sequence). Trimming took 2 bases from V and 4 from J, leaving 8 bases between them. This CDR3 has 14 amino acids. The CDR3 region has the DNA TGTGCCAGCAGTTACCAGGTCAGCACCGGGGAGCTGTTTTTT. Amino acid sequence: CASSYQVSTGELFF.

The chain is built from TRBV19 and TRBJ1-5, with D maybe TRBD1 (5 bases). The germline gives CDR1 LNHDA, CDR2 SQIVND (reference sequence). Trimming stripped 4 bases from V and 2 bases from J, with 12 bases between. CDR3 length: 15 amino acids. DNA for the CDR3: TGTGCCAGTAGTAGAAGGGGCTCGGGCAATCAGCCCCAGCATTTT. Protein product: CASSRRGSGNQPQHF.

This clone was seen a few times. The chain recombines TRBV9 with TRBJ2-2; D unresolved. Germline V gene data show CDR1 as SGDLS and CDR2 as YYNGEE. The germline V and J ends were trimmed by 3 bases and 3 bases, with 12 bases remaining between them. This CDR3 comprises 15 residues. CDR3 nucleotides: TGTGCCAGCAGCGCCCAGGCTGTGGACACCGGGGAGCTGTTTTTT. This sequence encodes CASSAQAVDTGELFF.

The chain is built from TRBV6-1 and TRBJ1-1; weak D call: TRBD1 (6 bases). CDR3 length: 14 amino acids. Trimming shortened V by 3 bases and J by 4 bases, and 12 bases separated the two germline ends. Germline CDR1 is MNHNS and CDR2 is SASEGT. The CDR3 DNA is TGTGCCAGCAGTGACCTAATAGGGGGCACTGAAGCTTTCTTT. Translation gives CASSDLIGGTEAFF.

The V call is TRBV30, the J call TRBJ1-2; D is unclear. The germline gives CDR1 GTSNPN, CDR2 SVGIG (reference sequence). Trimming stripped 0 bases from V and 6 bases from J, with 11 bases between. The CDR3 runs to 13 residues. Here the CDR3 reads CAWSVSWGDGYTF. CDR3 DNA: TGTGCCTGGAGTGTATCATGGGGAGATGGCTACACCTTC. Variable domain in full (rest from reference TRBV30 and TRBJ1-2): SQTIHQWPATLVQPVGSPLSLECTVEGTSNPNLYWYRQAAGRGLQLLFYSVGIGQISSEVPQNLSASRPQDRQFILSSKKLLLSDSGFYLCAWSVSWGDGYTFGSGTRLTVV.

The chain recombines TRBV30 with TRBJ2-7, with D possibly matching TRBD2 (6 bases). The CDR3 contains 14 residues. V was pared by 4 bases and J by 3 bases, with 16 bases between. Germline V gene sequence: CDR1 GTSNPN, CDR2 SVGIG (reference sequence). CDR3 DNA: TGTGCCTGGAAGGTACGGGGGAGAATCTACGAGCAGTACTTC. Translated: CAWKVRGRIYEQYF.

V gene TRBV2 combines with J gene TRBJ2-3; 7 bases fit TRBD2. There are 14 residues in the CDR3. The germline gives CDR1 SNHLY, CDR2 FYNNEI. Losses at the gene ends were 8 bases for V and 1 base for J; bases not matched to a gene: 6. The CDR3 DNA reads TGTGCCAGCTGCCGGGACTACCGCACAGATACGCAGTATTTT. Protein product: CASCRDYRTDTQYF.

This rearrangement joins TRBV2 to TRBJ1-1; D possibly corresponds to TRBD1 (6 bases). Germline V lookup: CDR1 SNHLY, CDR2 FYNNEI. Trimming shortened V by 6 bases and J by 4 bases, and 18 bases separated the two germline ends. CDR3 length: 15 amino acids. The CDR3 coding sequence is TGTGCCAGCAGAACCTACTTGGGGGCGGGCACTGAAGCTTTCTTT. Translation gives CASRTYLGAGTEAFF.

This sequence joins TRBV7-8 and TRBJ2-2, with TRBD2 identical over 12 bases. CDR1 and CDR2 (germline): SGHVS, FQNEAQ. The CDR3 totals 18 residues. J was trimmed by 5 bases and V by 2 bases; bases with no gene match: 9. CDR3 bases: TGTGCCAGCAGCTTAACCCCTAGCGGGGGGGTGTTGACCGGGGAGCTGTTTTTT. It codes for CASSLTPSGGVLTGELFF.

The chain combines TRBV10-3 with TRBJ1-2; unclear D gene. The CDR3 is made up of 14 amino acids. V lost 0 bases, J lost 8 bases, and 13 bases lay in between. Germline V lookup: CDR1 ENHRY, CDR2 SYGVKD. DNA of the CDR3: TGTGCCATCAGTGAGTCGGGAGGGAGGTTCGGCTACACCTTC. It translates to CAISESGGRFGYTF.

The chain employs TRBV29-1 and TRBJ1-4; D gene uncertain. Germline values: CDR1 SQVTM, CDR2 ANQGSEA. This CDR3 has 14 residues. The germline V and J ends were trimmed by 5 bases and 8 bases, with 18 bases remaining between them. CDR3 sequence: CSVPRHVPLEKLFF. For the CDR3, the DNA is TGCAGCGTTCCCCGACACGTTCCCCTGGAAAAACTGTTTTTT.

The chain joins TRBV6-1 to TRBJ2-7, with a possible D match to TRBD1 (5 bases). Per germline, CDR1 MNHNS and CDR2 SASEGT. The CDR3 length is 11 residues. V was shortened by 3 bases and J by 10 bases, with 10 bases between the two germline ends. CDR3 loop: CASSESGKQYF. In DNA form, the CDR3 reads TGTGCCAGCAGTGAGTCAGGGAAACAGTACTTC.

The V call is TRBV28, the J call TRBJ1-2, with a weak D call TRBD1 (5 bases). Trimming removed 5 bases at V and 4 bases at J, with 20 bases between. The germline CDR1 and CDR2 sequences are MDHEN and SYDVKM. This CDR3 comprises 16 residues. Written as DNA, the CDR3 is TGTGCCAGCAGTCCCTCGGGGGGGACCACATTCTATGGCTACACCTTC. This translates into CASSPSGGTTFYGYTF.

The rearrangement links TRBV6-5 to TRBJ1-2; weak D call: TRBD1 (6 bases). V shed 0 bases and J shed 4 bases, with 12 bases lying between them. CDR3 size: 15 residues. Germline loops: CDR1 MNHEY, CDR2 SVGAGI. The CDR3 DNA reads as TGTGCCAGCAGTTACTCAGGCAGGGGAGCCTATGGCTACACCTTC. Its protein is CASSYSGRGAYGYTF.

The chain links TRBV5-1 to TRBJ2-1; tentatively, D is TRBD1 (6 bases). The CDR3 sequence is 14 residues long. From germline, CDR1 is SGHRS and CDR2 YFSETQ. Trimming took off 4 bases at V and 5 bases at J, with 13 bases between the two ends. The CDR3 region has the DNA TGCGCCAGCAGCGTAGGGTGGGGGCACAATGAGCAGTTCTTC. Its protein is CASSVGWGHNEQFF.

The gene calls are TRBV16 and TRBJ2-7, with 9 bases aligning to TRBD1. Germline V gene data show CDR1 as KGHSY and CDR2 as FQNENV. V was pared by 4 bases and J by 4 bases, with 2 bases of the junction left unmatched. The CDR3 is 13 residues long. DNA for the CDR3: TGTGCCAGCAGCCCGGACAGGGGTTACGAGCAGTACTTC. Its translation is CASSPDRGYEQYF.

This clone has more than one count but fewer than ten. The V and J genes are TRBV5-6 and TRBJ2-3; 9 bases agree with TRBD2. The CDR3 sequence is 15 residues long. Trimming at V came to 0 bases and at J to 6 bases, leaving 5 bases not matched to a gene. Germline V gene data show CDR1 as SGHDT and CDR2 as YYEEEE. CDR3: CASSLGWLAGDTQYF. As DNA, the CDR3 is TGTGCCAGCAGCTTGGGGTGGCTAGCGGGGGATACGCAGTATTTT.

J is TRBJ2-7 and V is TRBV4-2, with 8 bases aligning to TRBD2. Trimming cost V 0 bases and J 0 bases; bases outside gene matches: 10. The CDR3 contains 18 residues. Per germline, CDR1 LGHNA and CDR2 YNFKEQ. The CDR3 sequence is CASSQETGGDFGSYEQYF. CDR3 nucleotides: TGTGCCAGCAGCCAAGAGACGGGAGGGGATTTCGGCTCCTACGAGCAGTACTTC.

The chain couples TRBV4-3 to TRBJ2-2; 8 bases fit TRBD2. CDR1 and CDR2 from the germline V gene are LGHNA and YSLEER. The CDR3 has 17 residues. J was trimmed by 6 bases and V by 1 base; bases with no gene match: 10. This CDR3 is CASSQGGSGRLSGELFF. The CDR3 nucleotides read TGCGCCAGCAGCCAAGGAGGGAGCGGGAGACTTTCCGGGGAGCTGTTTTTT.

The gene calls are TRBV2 and TRBJ1-2; TRBD1 is a possible D gene (6 bases). In germline, CDR1 is SNHLY, CDR2 FYNNEI. The V end lost 5 bases, the J end lost 7 bases, and 14 bases lay between the germline ends. This CDR3 is built from 13 residues. Here the CDR3 DNA reads TGTGCCAGCAGTCAAAGGGGGTTTGGTGGCTACACCTTC. Protein: CASSQRGFGGYTF.

J is TRBJ2-3 and V is TRBV29-1; D might be TRBD1 (5 bases). The germline V gene has CDR1 SQVTM and CDR2 ANQGSEA. The V end lost 3 bases, the J end lost 2 bases, and 9 bases lay between the germline ends. This CDR3 has 13 residues. The CDR3 nucleotides read TGCAGCGTTGAGGGGCAAAACACAGATACGCAGTATTTT. Amino acids: CSVEGQNTDTQYF.

The chain is built from TRBV30 and TRBJ2-3; no firm D call. Trimming shortened V by 0 bases and J by 5 bases, and 9 bases separated the two germline ends. CDR1 and CDR2 (germline): GTSNPN, SVGIG (reference sequence). The CDR3 has 13 amino acids. In DNA, the CDR3 is TGTGCCTGGAGTGTACCCCCGGGAGATACGCAGTATTTT. Amino acid sequence: CAWSVPPGDTQYF.

The chain has TRBV19 and TRBJ1-3; D not resolved. Trimming pared 6 bases from V and 0 bases from J, leaving 15 bases between. From germline, CDR1 is LNHDA and CDR2 SQIVND (reference sequence). This CDR3 is 16 amino acids long. The CDR3 is CASSPIRLRSGNTIYF. Here the CDR3 DNA reads TGTGCCAGTAGCCCTATCCGACTGCGCTCTGGAAACACCATATATTTT. The full variable domain, rest sourced from reference TRBV19 and TRBJ1-3, is DGGITQSPKYLFRKEGQNVTLSCEQNLNHDAMYWYRQDPGQGLRLIYYSQIVNDFQKGDIAEGYSVSREKKESFPLTVTSAQKNPTAFYLCASSPIRLRSGNTIYFGEGSWLTVV.

The chain has TRBV30 and TRBJ1-2; 7 nucleotides line up with TRBD1. The length of the CDR3 is 17 residues. J lost 2 bases, V lost 5 bases, and 17 bases had no gene match. The germline V gene encodes CDR1 GTSNPN and CDR2 SVGIG (reference sequence). As DNA, the CDR3 is TGTGCCTGGTCGGTAGGGACAGTATTAGTAGGAAACTATGGCTACACCTTC. Amino acids: CAWSVGTVLVGNYGYTF.